The source of this T cell receptor (beta chain) is a study of blood T cell repertoires in COVID-19. V lost 3 bases and J lost 6, with 22 bases in between. Germline V gene lookup returns CDR1 LGHDT and CDR2 YNNKEL (reference sequence). This CDR3 is 17 amino acids long. The data were produced by immunoSEQ multiplex PCR, yet TCRdb's version contains in-frame clones alone and is incomplete. The sample lists over 200,000 clones; about nine tenths were seen once. The TCR sequence derives from a man in his sixties who had recovered from COVID-19. The sample comprised peripheral blood. The chain uses TRBV3-1 (or the pseudogene TRBV3-2) and TRBJ2-3, with a weak D call TRBD2 (7 bases). The CDR3 DNA reads TGTGCCAGCAGCCATAGAAGAGGGGGAGGACTAGGGGATACGCAGTATTTT. It specifies CASSHRRGGGLGDTQYF.